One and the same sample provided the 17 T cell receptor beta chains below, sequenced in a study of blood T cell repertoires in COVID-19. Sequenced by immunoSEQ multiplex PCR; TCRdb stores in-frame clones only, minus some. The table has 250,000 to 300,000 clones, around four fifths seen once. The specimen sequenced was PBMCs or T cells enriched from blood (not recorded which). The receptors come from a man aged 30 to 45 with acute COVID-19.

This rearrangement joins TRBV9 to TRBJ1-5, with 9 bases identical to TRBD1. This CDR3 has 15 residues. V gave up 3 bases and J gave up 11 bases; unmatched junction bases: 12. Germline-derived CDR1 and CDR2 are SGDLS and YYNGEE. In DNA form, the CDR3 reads TGTGCCAGCAGCGCGACAGGGGGTGGGTTTGAAGCCCAGCATTTT. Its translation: CASSATGGGFEAQHF. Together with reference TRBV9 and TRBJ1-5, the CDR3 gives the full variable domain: DSGVTQTPKHLITATGQRVTLRCSPRSGDLSVYWYQQSLDQGLQFLIQYYNGEERAKGNILERFSAQQFPDLHSELNLSSLELGDSALYFCASSATGGGFEAQHFGDGTRLSIL.

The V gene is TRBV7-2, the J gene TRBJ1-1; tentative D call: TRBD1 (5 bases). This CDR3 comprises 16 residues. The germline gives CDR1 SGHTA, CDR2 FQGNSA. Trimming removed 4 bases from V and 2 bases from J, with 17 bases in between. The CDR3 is CASSSPWGVQNTEAFF. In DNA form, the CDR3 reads TGTGCCAGCAGCTCCCCCTGGGGGGTTCAAAACACTGAAGCTTTCTTT. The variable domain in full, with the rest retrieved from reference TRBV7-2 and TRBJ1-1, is GAGVSQSPSNKVTEKGKDVELRCDPISGHTALYWYRQSLGQGLEFLIYFQGNSAPDKSGLPSDRFSAERTGGSVSTLTIQRTQQEDSAVYLCASSSPWGVQNTEAFFGQGTRLTVV.

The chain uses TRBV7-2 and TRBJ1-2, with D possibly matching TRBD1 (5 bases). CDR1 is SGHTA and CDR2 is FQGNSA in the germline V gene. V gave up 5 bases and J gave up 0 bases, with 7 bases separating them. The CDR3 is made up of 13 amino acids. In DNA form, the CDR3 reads TGTGCCAGCAGCCGACAGTCTAACTATGGCTACACCTTC. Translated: CASSRQSNYGYTF. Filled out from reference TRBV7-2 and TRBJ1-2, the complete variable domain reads GAGVSQSPSNKVTEKGKDVELRCDPISGHTALYWYRQSLGQGLEFLIYFQGNSAPDKSGLPSDRFSAERTGGSVSTLTIQRTQQEDSAVYLCASSRQSNYGYTFGSGTRLTVV.

The CDR3 bases are TGTGCCAGCAGTCCTGGGGGGCGGGGGGCAGGTTCACCCCTCCACTTT. Amino acids: CASSPGGRGAGSPLHF. The rearrangement links TRBV28 to TRBJ1-6; tentative D call: TRBD1 (6 bases). Looked up from germline, CDR1 is MDHEN and CDR2 is SYDVKM. Trimming stripped 5 bases from V and 9 bases from J, with 20 bases between. This CDR3 has 16 amino acids.

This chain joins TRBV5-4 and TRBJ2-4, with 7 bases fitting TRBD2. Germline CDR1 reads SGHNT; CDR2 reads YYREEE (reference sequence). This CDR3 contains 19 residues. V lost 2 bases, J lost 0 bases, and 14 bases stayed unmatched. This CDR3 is CASSFLSGTEALAKNIQYF. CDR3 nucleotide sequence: TGTGCCAGCAGCTTCCTCAGCGGGACGGAAGCCCTAGCCAAAAACATTCAGTACTTC.

CDR3 sequence: CASSPGTSGRDNEQFF. The CDR3 nucleotides read TGCGCCAGCAGTCCTGGGACTAGCGGGAGGGACAATGAGCAGTTCTTC. The genes are TRBV4-3 and TRBJ2-1; TRBD2 aligns across 16 bases. V gave up 6 bases and J gave up 5 bases; unmatched junction bases: 4. The CDR3 length is 16 residues. Germline V gene data show CDR1 as LGHNA and CDR2 as YSLEER.

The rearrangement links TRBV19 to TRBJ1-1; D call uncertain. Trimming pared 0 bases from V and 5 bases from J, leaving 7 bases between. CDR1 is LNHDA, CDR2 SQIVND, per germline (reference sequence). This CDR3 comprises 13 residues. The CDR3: CASSIEAGTEAFF. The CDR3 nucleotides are TGTGCCAGTAGTATAGAGGCAGGAACTGAAGCTTTCTTT.

CDR3 DNA sequence: TGTGCCAGCACCCGGGGGGGAAGCGGGCTAACGGATACGCAGTATTTT. It codes for CASTRGGSGLTDTQYF. The genes are TRBV5-4 and TRBJ2-3; 8 nucleotides agree with TRBD2. The ends lost 6 bases at V and 6 bases at J; junction bases unmatched: 15. Germline V gives CDR1 SGHNT, CDR2 YYREEE (reference sequence). CDR3 length: 16 amino acids.

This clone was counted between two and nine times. The CDR3 nucleotides are TGTGCCAGCATCCCAACAGGGGGCGCGTTCTACGAGCAGTACGTC. Protein sequence: CASIPTGGAFYEQYV. The V call is TRBV28, the J call TRBJ2-7, with 9 nucleotides matching TRBD1. This CDR3 region has 15 residues. CDR1 and CDR2 (germline): MDHEN, SYDVKM. V lost 7 bases and J lost 3; bases outside the gene matches: 10.

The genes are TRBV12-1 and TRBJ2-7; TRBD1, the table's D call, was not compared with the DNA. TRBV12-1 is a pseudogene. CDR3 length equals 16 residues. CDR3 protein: CASSRPGDRGLREQYV. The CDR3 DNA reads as TGTGCCAGCAGCCGCCCCGGGGACAGGGGGCTTCGGGAGCAGTACGTC.

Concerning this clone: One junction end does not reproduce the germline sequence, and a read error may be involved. The CDR3 here is CASRPGQDMGGYTF. DNA for the CDR3: TGTGCCAGCAGACCTGGACAGGACATGGGCGGCTACACCTTC. The chain recombines TRBV5-1 with TRBJ1-2, with TRBD1 matching 7 bases. CDR3 size: 14 residues. The V gene's germline CDR1 is SGHRS and CDR2 YFSETQ.

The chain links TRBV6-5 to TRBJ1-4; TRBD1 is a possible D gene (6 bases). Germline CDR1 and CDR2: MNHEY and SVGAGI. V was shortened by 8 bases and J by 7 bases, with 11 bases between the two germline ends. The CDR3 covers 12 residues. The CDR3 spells CASSGVGEKLFF. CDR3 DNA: TGTGCCAGCTCAGGGGTCGGTGAAAAACTGTTTTTT.

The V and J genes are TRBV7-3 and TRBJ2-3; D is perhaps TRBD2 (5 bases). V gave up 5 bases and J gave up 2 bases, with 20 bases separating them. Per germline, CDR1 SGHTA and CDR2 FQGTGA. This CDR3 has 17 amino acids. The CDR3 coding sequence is TGTGCCAGCAGCCCAACCTCTTTCGCGGGCCCCACAGATACGCAGTATTTT. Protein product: CASSPTSFAGPTDTQYF.

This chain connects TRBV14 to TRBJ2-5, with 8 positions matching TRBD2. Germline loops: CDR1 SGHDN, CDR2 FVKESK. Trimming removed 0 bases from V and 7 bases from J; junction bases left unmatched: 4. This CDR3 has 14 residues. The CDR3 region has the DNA TGTGCCAGCAGCCAAGATGTCCGGGAGGGGACCCAGTACTTC. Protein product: CASSQDVREGTQYF.

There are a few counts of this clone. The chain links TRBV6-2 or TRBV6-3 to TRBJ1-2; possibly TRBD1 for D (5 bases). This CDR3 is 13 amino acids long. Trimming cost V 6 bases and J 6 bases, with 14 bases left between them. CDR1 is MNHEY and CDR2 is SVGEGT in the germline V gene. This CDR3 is CASSLWTNNGYTF. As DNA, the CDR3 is TGTGCCAGCAGCCTCTGGACAAACAATGGCTACACCTTC.

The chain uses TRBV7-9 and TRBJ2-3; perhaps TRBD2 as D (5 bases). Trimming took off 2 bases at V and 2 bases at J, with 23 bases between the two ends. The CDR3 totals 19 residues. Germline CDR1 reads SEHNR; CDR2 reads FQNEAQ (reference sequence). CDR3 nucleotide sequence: TGTGCCAGCAGCTTATTCCCAAGGCGGGTAGAGGACCCCACAGATACGCAGTATTTT. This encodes CASSLFPRRVEDPTDTQYF.

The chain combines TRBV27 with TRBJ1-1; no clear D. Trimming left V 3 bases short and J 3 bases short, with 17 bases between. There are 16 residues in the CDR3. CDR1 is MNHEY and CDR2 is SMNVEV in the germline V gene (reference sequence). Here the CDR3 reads CASSFSWSREDTEAFF. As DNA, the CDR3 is TGTGCCAGCAGTTTTAGTTGGAGCAGAGAGGACACTGAAGCTTTCTTT.